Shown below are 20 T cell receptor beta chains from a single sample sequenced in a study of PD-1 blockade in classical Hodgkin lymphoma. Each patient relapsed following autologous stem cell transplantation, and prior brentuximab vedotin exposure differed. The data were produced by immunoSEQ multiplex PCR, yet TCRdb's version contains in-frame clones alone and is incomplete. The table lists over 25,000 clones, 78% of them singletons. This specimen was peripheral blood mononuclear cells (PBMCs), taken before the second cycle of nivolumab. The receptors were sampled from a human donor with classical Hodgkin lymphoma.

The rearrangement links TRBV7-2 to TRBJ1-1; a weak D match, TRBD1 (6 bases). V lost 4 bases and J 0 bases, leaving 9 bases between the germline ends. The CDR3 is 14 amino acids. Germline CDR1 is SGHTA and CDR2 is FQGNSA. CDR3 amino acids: CASSSGQMNTEAFF. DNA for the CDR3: TGTGCCAGCAGCTCAGGACAGATGAACACTGAAGCTTTCTTT.

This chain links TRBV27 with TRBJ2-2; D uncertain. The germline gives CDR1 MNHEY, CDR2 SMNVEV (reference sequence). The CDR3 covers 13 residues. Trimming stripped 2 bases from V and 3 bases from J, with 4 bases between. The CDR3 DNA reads TGTGCCAGCAGTTTAGGCTACACCGGGGAGCTGTTTTTT. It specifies CASSLGYTGELFF.

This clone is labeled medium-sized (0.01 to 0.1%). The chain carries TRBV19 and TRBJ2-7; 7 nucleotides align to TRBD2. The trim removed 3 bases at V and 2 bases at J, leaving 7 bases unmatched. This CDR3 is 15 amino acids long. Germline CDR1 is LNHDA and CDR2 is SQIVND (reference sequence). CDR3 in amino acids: CASSINSGMPYEQYF. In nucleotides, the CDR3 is TGTGCCAGTAGTATTAACAGCGGGATGCCCTACGAGCAGTACTTC.

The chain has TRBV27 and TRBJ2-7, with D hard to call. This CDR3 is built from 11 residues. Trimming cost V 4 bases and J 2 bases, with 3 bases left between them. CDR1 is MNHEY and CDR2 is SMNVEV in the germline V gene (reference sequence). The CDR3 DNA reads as TGTGCCAGCAGTTACACCTACGAGCAGTACTTC. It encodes CASSYTYEQYF.

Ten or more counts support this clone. CDR3 in amino acids: CSARGSAEAFF. The CDR3 DNA sequence: TGCAGTGCTAGGGGTAGCGCTGAAGCTTTCTTT. The chain combines TRBV20-1 with TRBJ1-1, with D unclear. V was pared by 3 bases and J by 6 bases, with 8 bases between. CDR3 length: 11 residues. Germline CDR1 DFQATT, CDR2 SNEGSKA (reference sequence).

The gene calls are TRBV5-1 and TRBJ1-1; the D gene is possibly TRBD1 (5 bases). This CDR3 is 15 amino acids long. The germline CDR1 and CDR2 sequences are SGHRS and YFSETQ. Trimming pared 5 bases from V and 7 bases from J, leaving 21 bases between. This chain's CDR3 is CASRQLGPTKIEAFF. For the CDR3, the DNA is TGCGCCAGCAGGCAACTGGGACCAACTAAGATTGAAGCTTTCTTT.

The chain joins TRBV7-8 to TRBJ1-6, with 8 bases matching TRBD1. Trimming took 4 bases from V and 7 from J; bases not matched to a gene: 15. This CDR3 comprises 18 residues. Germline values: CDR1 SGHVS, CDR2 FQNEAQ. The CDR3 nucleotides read TGTGCCAGCAGCTCCACCCGACAGGGGTCTTCCGAAAATTCACCCCTCCACTTT. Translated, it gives CASSSTRQGSSENSPLHF.

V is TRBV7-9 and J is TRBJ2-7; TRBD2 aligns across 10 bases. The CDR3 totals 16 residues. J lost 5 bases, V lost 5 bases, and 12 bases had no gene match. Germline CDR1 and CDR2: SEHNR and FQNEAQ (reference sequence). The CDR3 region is CASSHPKRGGPDEQYF. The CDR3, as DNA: TGTGCCAGCAGCCATCCAAAGCGGGGGGGGCCCGACGAGCAGTACTTC.

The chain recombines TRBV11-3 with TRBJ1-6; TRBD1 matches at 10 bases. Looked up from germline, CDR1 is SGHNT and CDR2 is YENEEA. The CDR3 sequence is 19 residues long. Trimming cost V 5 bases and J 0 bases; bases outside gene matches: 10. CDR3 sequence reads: CASSLSGTGATSYNSPLHF. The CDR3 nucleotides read TGTGCCAGCAGCCTATCCGGGACAGGGGCGACCTCCTATAATTCACCCCTCCACTTT.

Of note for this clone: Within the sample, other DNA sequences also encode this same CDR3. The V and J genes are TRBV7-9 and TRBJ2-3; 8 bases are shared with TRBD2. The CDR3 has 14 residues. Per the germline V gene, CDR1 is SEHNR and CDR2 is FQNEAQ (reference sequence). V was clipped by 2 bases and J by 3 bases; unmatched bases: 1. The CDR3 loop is CASSLRGGTDTQYF. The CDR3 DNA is TGTGCCAGCAGCTTACGGGGGGGAACAGATACGCAGTATTTT. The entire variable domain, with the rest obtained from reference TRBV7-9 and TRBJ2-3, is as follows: DTGVSQNPRHKITKRGQNVTFRCDPISEHNRLYWYRQTLGQGPEFLTYFQNEAQLEKSRLLSDRFSAERPKGSFSTLEIQRTEQGDSAMYLCASSLRGGTDTQYFGPGTRLTVL.

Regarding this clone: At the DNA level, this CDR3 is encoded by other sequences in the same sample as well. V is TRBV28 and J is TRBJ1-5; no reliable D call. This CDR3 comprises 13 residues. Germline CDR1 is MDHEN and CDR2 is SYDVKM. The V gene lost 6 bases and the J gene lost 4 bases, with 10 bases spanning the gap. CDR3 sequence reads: CASSLSGNQPQHF. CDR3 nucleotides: TGTGCCAGCAGCTTGTCGGGGAATCAGCCCCAGCATTTT. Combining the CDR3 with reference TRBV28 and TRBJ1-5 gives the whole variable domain DVKVTQSSRYLVKRTGEKVFLECVQDMDHENMFWYRQDPGLGLRLIYFSYDVKMKEKGDIPEGYSVSREKKERFSLILESASTNQTSMYLCASSLSGNQPQHFGDGTRLSIL.

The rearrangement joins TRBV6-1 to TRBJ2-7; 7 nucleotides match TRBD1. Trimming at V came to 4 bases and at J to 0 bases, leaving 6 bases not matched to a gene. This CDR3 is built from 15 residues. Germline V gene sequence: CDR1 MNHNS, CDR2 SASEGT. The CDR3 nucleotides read TGTGCCAGCAGTGCCCGGGACAGCAGCTCCTACGAGCAGTACTTC. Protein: CASSARDSSSYEQYF.

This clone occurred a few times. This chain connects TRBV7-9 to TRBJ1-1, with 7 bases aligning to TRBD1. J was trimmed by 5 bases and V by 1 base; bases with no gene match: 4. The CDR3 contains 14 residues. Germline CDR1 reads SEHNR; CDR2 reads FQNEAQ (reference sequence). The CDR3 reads CASSLGTGNTEAFF. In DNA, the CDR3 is TGTGCCAGCAGCTTAGGGACAGGTAATACTGAAGCTTTCTTT.

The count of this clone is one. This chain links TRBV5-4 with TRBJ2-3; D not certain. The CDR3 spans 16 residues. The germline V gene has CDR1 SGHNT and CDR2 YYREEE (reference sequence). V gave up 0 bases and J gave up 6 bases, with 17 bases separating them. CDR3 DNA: TGTGCCAGCAGCTTGGCCGTGAGGAACTCAGAGGATACGCAGTATTTT. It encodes CASSLAVRNSEDTQYF.

The CDR3 DNA is TGTGCCACCAGCAGAGATGGGTCGACAGGGGGCGCGACAGATACGCAGTATTTT. This codes for CATSRDGSTGGATDTQYF. This sequence joins TRBV15 and TRBJ2-3, with TRBD1 identical over 10 bases. V was pared by 0 bases and J by 3 bases, with 9 bases of the junction left unmatched. The CDR3 has 18 residues. Germline CDR1 is LNHNV and CDR2 is YYDKDF (reference sequence).

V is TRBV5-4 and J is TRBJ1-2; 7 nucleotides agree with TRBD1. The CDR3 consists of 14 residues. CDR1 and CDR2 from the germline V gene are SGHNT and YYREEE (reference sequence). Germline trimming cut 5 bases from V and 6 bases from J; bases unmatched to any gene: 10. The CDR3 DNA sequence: TGTGCCAGCAGTTTGACAGGGTTTGAGAATGGCTACACCTTC. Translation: CASSLTGFENGYTF. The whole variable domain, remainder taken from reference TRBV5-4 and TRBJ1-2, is ETGVTQSPTHLIKTRGQQVTLRCSSQSGHNTVSWYQQALGQGPQFIFQYYREEENGRGNFPPRFSGLQFPNYSSELNVNALELDDSALYLCASSLTGFENGYTFGSGTRLTVV.

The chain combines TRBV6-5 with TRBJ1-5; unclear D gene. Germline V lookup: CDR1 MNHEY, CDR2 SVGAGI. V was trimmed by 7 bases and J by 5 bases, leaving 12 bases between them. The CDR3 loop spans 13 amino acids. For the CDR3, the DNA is TGTGCCAGCACTCACCAATTGGATCAGCCCCAGCATTTT. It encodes CASTHQLDQPQHF.

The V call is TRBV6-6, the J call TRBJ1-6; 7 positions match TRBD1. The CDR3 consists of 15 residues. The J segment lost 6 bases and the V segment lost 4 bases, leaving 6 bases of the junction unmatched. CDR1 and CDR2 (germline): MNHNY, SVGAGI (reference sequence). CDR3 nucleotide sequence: TGTGCCAGCAGTTTGTCGGGACAGATTAATTCACCCCTCCACTTT. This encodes CASSLSGQINSPLHF.

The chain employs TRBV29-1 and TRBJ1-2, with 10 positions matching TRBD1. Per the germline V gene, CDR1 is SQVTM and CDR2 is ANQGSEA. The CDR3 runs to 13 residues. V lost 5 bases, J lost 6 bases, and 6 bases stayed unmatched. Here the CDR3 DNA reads TGCAGCGTTTCTCTCGGGACAGGGGATGGCTACACCTTC. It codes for CSVSLGTGDGYTF.

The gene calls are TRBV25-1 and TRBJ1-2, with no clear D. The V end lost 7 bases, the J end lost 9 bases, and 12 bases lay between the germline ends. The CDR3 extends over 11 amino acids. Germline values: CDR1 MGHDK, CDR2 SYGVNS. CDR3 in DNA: TGTGCCAGCACCGAGAGGGAGCGCTACACCTTC. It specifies CASTERERYTF.